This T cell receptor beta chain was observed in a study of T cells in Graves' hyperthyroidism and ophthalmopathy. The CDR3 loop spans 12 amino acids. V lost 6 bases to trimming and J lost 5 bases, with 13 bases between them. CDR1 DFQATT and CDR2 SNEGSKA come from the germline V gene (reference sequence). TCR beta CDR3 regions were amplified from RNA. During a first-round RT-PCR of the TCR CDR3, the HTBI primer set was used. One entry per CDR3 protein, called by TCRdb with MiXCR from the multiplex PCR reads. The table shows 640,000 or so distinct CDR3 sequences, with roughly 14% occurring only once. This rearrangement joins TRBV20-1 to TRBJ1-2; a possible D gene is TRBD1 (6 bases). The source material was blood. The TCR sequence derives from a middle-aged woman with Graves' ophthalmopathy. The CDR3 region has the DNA TGCAGTGCCACCGACAGGACTTATGGCTACACCTTC. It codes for CSATDRTYGYTF.